These 5 T cell receptor beta chains share one sample of origin, sequenced in a study of T-cell reconstitution after alpha-beta-depleted transplantation in children. Preparing the TCRbeta library involved the use of unique molecular identifiers. TCRdb independently ran MiXCR on the PCR reads; one entry per CDR3 protein. The data hold approximately 520,000 distinct CDR3 sequences, with roughly 10% observed a single time. Specimen: PBMCs, mostly from graft donor cells, collected 180 days after TCRalphabeta/CD19-depleted stem cell transplant. Every receptor here comes from a female patient aged 2-9 years who had a stem cell transplant for aplastic anemia, so the T cells may come from the graft donor.

This chain links TRBV15 with TRBJ1-2; no clear D. From germline, CDR1 is LNHNV and CDR2 YYDKDF (reference sequence). CDR3 length: 14 residues. The ends were cut back, 1 base at V and 1 base at J, with 7 bases in the middle. The CDR3 protein is CATSRVASNYGYTF. The CDR3 DNA reads as TGTGCCACCAGCAGAGTTGCCAGTAACTATGGCTACACCTTC.

The J gene is TRBJ1-1, the V gene TRBV10-3; D is ambiguous. This CDR3 is 16 amino acids long. V was trimmed by 7 bases and J by 1 base, leaving 19 bases between them. The V gene's germline CDR1 is ENHRY and CDR2 SYGVKD. CDR3 bases: TGTGCCATCAAGAACAAAATTACAGATACGAACACTGAAGCTTTCTTT. This gives the protein CAIKNKITDTNTEAFF.

The rearrangement uses TRBV12-3 or TRBV12-4 and TRBJ2-7, with D perhaps TRBD1 or TRBD2 (5 bases each). The CDR3 loop spans 14 amino acids. CDR3 coding DNA: TGTGCCAGCAGTCCGGGACCGCTACACCACGAGCAGCACGTC. It is translated as CASSPGPLHHEQHV.

The CDR3 sequence is CASSVQGASETQYF. CDR3 in DNA: TGTGCCAGTAGTGTACAGGGGGCCTCGGAGACCCAGTACTTC. The V and J genes are TRBV19 and TRBJ2-5; 9 bases agree with TRBD1. Germline V gene lookup returns CDR1 LNHDA and CDR2 SQIVND (reference sequence). The CDR3 has 14 residues. V trimming: 5 bases; J trimming: 5 bases; junction bases outside the gene matches: 6. The full variable domain, its missing parts supplied by reference TRBV19 and TRBJ2-5, is DGGITQSPKYLFRKEGQNVTLSCEQNLNHDAMYWYRQDPGQGLRLIYYSQIVNDFQKGDIAEGYSVSREKKESFPLTVTSAQKNPTAFYLCASSVQGASETQYFGPGTRLLVL.

V gene TRBV28 combines with J gene TRBJ2-7; 7 bases map to TRBD1. With 6 bases clipped from V and 3 bases from J, the junction kept 11 bases outside the gene matches. CDR1 is MDHEN, CDR2 SYDVKM, per germline. This CDR3 spans 15 amino acids. The CDR3 here is CASSPPGTVLYEQYV. In nucleotides, the CDR3 is TGTGCCAGCAGCCCGCCCGGGACAGTCCTCTACGAGCAGTACGTC.